The rows below give T cell receptor beta chains drawn from one sample of a study of cytomegalovirus exposure and HLA in healthy donors. Assay: immunoSEQ multiplex PCR; the TCRdb copy retains only in-frame clones and omits some. The sample consists of about 220,000 clones, approximately 88% of them appearing once. Source material: PBMCs. The receptor source for this set is a boy between 2 and 10 years old in good health and CMV-seronegative. CDR3s include the opening cysteine and the closing phenylalanine or tryptophan. D genes are given only for firm matches. Only some rows state a clone size, as once, few, many or a class for expanded clones.

V gene	clone size	J gene	D gene	CDR3 protein	CDR3 DNA
TRBV9	-	TRBJ2-7	-	CASSVGLGGYEQYF	TGTGCCAGCAGCGTAGGCCTCGGCGGCTACGAGCAGTACTTC
TRBV19	once	TRBJ1-1	TRBD1	CASSMGGQRLNTEAFF	TGTGCCAGTAGTATGGGGGGACAGCGCTTGAACACTGAAGCTTTCTTT
TRBV5-6	-	TRBJ1-2	TRBD1	CASSLISDRGDGYTF	TGTGCCAGCAGCTTGATATCGGACAGGGGGGATGGCTACACCTTC
TRBV10-3	-	TRBJ2-7	-	CAIRDSGSSSYEQYF	TGTGCCATCAGGGATAGCGGATCAAGCTCCTACGAGCAGTACTTC
TRBV6-1	-	TRBJ1-2	TRBD1	CASSSRDRGIHGYTF	TGTGCCAGCAGTAGCCGGGACAGGGGAATTCATGGCTACACCTTC
TRBV7-9	few	TRBJ2-3	-	CASSSGLDTQYF	TGTGCCAGCAGTTCTGGACTAGATACGCAGTATTTT
TRBV5-1	-	TRBJ1-6	TRBD1	CASSQGQANSPLHF	TGCGCCAGCAGCCAGGGACAGGCTAATTCACCCCTCCACTTT
TRBV7-8	-	TRBJ2-7	TRBD1	CASSFDRAGVYEQYF	TGTGCCAGCAGCTTCGACAGGGCCGGCGTTTACGAGCAGTACTTC
TRBV15	-	TRBJ1-2	-	CATSRAPAGIGYGYTF	TGTGCCACCAGCAGAGCACCGGCGGGCATCGGGTATGGCTACACCTTC
TRBV5-1	-	TRBJ1-6	-	CASSSRTVNSPLHF	TGCGCCAGCAGCTCCCGGACAGTTAATTCACCCCTCCACTTT
TRBV19	-	TRBJ2-6	TRBD1	CASSMGTVSKFSSGANVLTF	TGTGCCAGTAGTATGGGGACAGTCTCTAAATTTAGCTCTGGGGCCAACGTCCTGACTTTC
TRBV19	-	TRBJ2-3	-	CASTLRGSGRDTQYF	TGTGCCAGTACGCTTCGGGGAAGCGGCCGAGATACGCAGTATTTT
TRBV30	-	TRBJ2-1	-	CACTQGPREQFF	TGTGCCTGTACGCAGGGCCCTAGGGAGCAGTTCTTC
TRBV5-6	-	TRBJ1-5	-	CASSSTGLNQPQHF	TGTGCCAGCAGCTCAACAGGACTAAATCAGCCCCAGCATTTT
TRBV7-2	-	TRBJ2-5	-	CASSLAGGLKETQYF	TGTGCCAGCAGCTTAGCCGGGGGATTGAAAGAGACCCAGTACTTC
TRBV30	-	TRBJ1-1	-	CAWILREGTEAFF	TGTGCCTGGATATTGCGGGAGGGAACTGAAGCTTTCTTT
TRBV6-5	-	TRBJ1-2	-	CASSERGRGGGYTF	TGTGCCAGCAGTGAAAGAGGAAGAGGAGGTGGCTACACCTTC
TRBV5-4	-	TRBJ2-1	TRBD2	CASSLRQGGAYNEQFF	TGTGCCAGCAGCTTGCGCCAGGGAGGGGCCTACAATGAGCAGTTCTTC
TRBV6-4	-	TRBJ2-3	TRBD2	CASSARPSGMPDTQYF	TGTGCCAGCAGCGCCAGGCCTAGCGGGATGCCAGATACGCAGTATTTT
TRBV12-5	-	TRBJ2-7	TRBD1	CASGLPPGQGAHEQYF	TGTGCTAGTGGTTTGCCCCCGGGACAGGGGGCCCACGAGCAGTACTTC
TRBV6-1	-	TRBJ1-1	-	CASSESRALSAFF	TGTGCCAGCAGTGAATCGCGGGCGCTTTCGGCTTTCTTT
TRBV6-5	-	TRBJ2-5	TRBD1	CASSPDRGRETQYF	TGTGCCAGCAGCCCCGACAGGGGGCGGGAGACCCAGTACTTC
TRBV10-3	-	TRBJ1-1	TRBD1	CAIQTGGLGTEAFF	TGTGCCATCCAAACAGGGGGGTTAGGCACTGAAGCTTTCTTT
TRBV25-1	few	TRBJ1-1	-	CASSESVAEAFF	TGTGCCAGCAGTGAATCCGTTGCTGAAGCTTTCTTT